This TCR beta chain is from a study of memory CD4+ T cells and cytomegalovirus serostatus (dated by TCRdb to the late 2010s). With regard to the full study: The roughly 33 healthy Belgian adults in the cohort included 9 who were CMV seropositive and roughly 25 who were CMV seronegative. The study sequenced CD4+ memory TCRbeta repertoires of a Belgian cohort with known cytomegalovirus serostatus to replicate a published TCR-based CMV serostatus classifier. Findings and caveats that apply to the study as a whole: The original-framework classifier achieved a median bootstrapped AUC of approximately 0.96 with a 95% CI of 0.76-1.00 on the Belgian cohort. Among the roughly 160 previously reported CMV-associated TCRbeta sequences, 67 showed up in the CD4+ memory repertoires, with each one found in between one and five individuals. Unlike the original study, which covered naive and memory CD4+ and CD8+ populations, the Belgian study sequenced only CD4+CD45RO+ memory cells. The results were interpreted as suggesting that the CMV-associated TCR signature is largely present in the CD4+ memory repertoire. CMV serostatus prediction reached a median bootstrapped AUC of about 0.94 with the original framework and 0.75 to 0.92 with a US-trained random forest.

From the germline V gene, CDR1 is KGHSH and CDR2 is LQKENI. Including the terminal cysteine and phenylalanine, the CDR3 comprises 13 residues. The CDR3 DNA has 39 bases and is translated from base 1. V and J are trimmed by 3 bases and 5 bases, and the gene matches miss 0 bases of the junction. Notes on this clone: The antigen it binds to is not known. No base-level quality is on record; no much larger clone is a single base apart.

Single viable CD3+CD4+CD8-CD45RO+ cells were sorted as memory CD4+ T cells on a FACSAria II. To determine CMV serostatus, a Roche Elecsys assay was used that detects serum IgG against CMV pp150, pp28, p38 and p52. Once the samples were thawed, total CD4+ T cells were enriched through positive selection using CD4 magnetic microbeads. The samples came from a separate study whose specific focus was interrogating the CD4+ T cell memory repertoire. Peripheral blood mononuclear cells were isolated and cryopreserved following standard operating procedures; serum was stored at -80 °C. The staining used CD3-PerCP (BW264/56), CD4-APC (RPA-T4), CD45RO-PE (UCHT1) and CD8-Pacific Orange (3B5) antibodies, and Sytox blue was used to exclude non-viable cells. Genomic DNA was extracted from sorted cells with the Quick-DNA Microprep Kit. TCRbeta DNA was amplified with the immunoSEQ hsTCRbeta kit following the manufacturer's protocol. An Illumina MiSeq instrument was used to sequence the TCRbeta libraries. The authors processed their data as follows. Once out-of-frame sequences had been removed, more than 2 million distinct TCRbeta sequences were left, which works out to an average of roughly 67,000 per individual. Two values were used to score each individual: the count of 150 to 200 previously reported CMV-associated TCRbeta sequences and the total count of productive distinct TCRbeta sequences. A beta-binomial model was reimplemented in Python, and scikit-learn random forests with default parameters were trained on data from the US cohort. Classifier performance on the Belgian cohort was summarized as median AUC with percentile confidence intervals calculated over 10,000 bootstrap iterations. TCRdb retrieved this table from immuneACCESS and kept in-frame rearrangements only. Not all clones are present; in checked studies, unresolved V genes account for under half, and no reason is known for the remainder. V and J calls and clone size are copied from that table; D and trimming were computed from the DNA. Recorded for this sample are some 50,000 clones; around 77% of them occurred a single time. The ten largest make up roughly 1.5% of the sample.

Source material: memory CD4+ T cells from blood. The chain is assembled from TRBV18 and TRBJ1-5, with 8 middle bases fitting TRBD1. The sequence was collected from an adult in good health and CMV-seronegative. In nucleotides, the sequence is TGTGCCAGCTCACCGGACAGGGATCAGCCCCAGCATTTT. Its protein product is CASSPDRDQPQHF. This CDR3, with the reference TRBV18 and TRBJ1-5 proteins standing in past its ends, gives the full variable domain NAGVMQNPRHLVRRRGQEARLRCSPMKGHSHVYWYRQLPEEGLKFMVYLQKENIIDESGMPKERFSAEFPKEGPSILRIQQVVRGDSAAYFCASSPDRDQPQHFGDGTRLSIL.